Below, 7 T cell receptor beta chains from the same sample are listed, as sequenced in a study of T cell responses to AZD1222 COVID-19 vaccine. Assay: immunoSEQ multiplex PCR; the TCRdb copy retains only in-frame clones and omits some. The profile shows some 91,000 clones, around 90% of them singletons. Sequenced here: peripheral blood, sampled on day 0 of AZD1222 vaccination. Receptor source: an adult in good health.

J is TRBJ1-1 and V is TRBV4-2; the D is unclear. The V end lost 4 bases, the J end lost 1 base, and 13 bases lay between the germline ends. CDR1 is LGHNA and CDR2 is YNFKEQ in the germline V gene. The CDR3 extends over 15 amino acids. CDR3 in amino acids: CASSLGGSQNTEAFF. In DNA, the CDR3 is TGTGCCAGCAGCCTAGGCGGGTCTCAGAACACTGAAGCTTTCTTT.

The CDR3 region has the DNA TGTGCCAGCAGTTTGAATTCACCCCTCCACTTT. The encoded protein is CASSLNSPLHF. The chain couples TRBV28 to TRBJ1-6; no reliable D call. CDR3 length: 11 residues. V lost 3 bases, J lost 7 bases, and 1 base lay in between. The V gene's germline CDR1 is MDHEN and CDR2 SYDVKM.

In DNA form, the CDR3 reads TGCGCCAGCAGCCCCGGACAGAACACTGAAGCTTTCTTT. This codes for CASSPGQNTEAFF. This chain joins TRBV10-1 and TRBJ1-1, with D tentatively TRBD1 (5 bases). The germline CDR1 and CDR2 sequences are WNHNN and SYGVQD (reference sequence). The CDR3 loop spans 13 amino acids. Trimming removed 6 bases from V and 1 base from J, with 9 bases in between.

The CDR3 reads CASSLLRTGVLGYTF. Written as DNA, the CDR3 is TGCGCCAGCAGCTTGCTTAGGACAGGGGTCCTCGGCTACACCTTC. The V and J genes are TRBV5-1 and TRBJ1-2; 9 bases are shared with TRBD1. CDR1 SGHRS and CDR2 YFSETQ come from the germline V gene. V shed 1 base and J 8 bases; nucleotides not matched to a gene: 9. This CDR3 is built from 15 residues.

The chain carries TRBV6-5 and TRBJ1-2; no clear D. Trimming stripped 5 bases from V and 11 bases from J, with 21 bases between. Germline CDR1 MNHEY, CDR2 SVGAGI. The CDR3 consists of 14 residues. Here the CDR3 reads CASSPGRTDAGYTF. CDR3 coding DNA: TGTGCCAGCAGTCCTGGACGGACCGACGCGGGGTACACCTTC.

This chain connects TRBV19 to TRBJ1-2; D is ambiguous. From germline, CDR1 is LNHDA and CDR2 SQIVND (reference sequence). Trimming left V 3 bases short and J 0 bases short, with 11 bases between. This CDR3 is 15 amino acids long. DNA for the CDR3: TGTGCCAGTAGTATCCAGAGACGAACTAACTATGGCTACACCTTC. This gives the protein CASSIQRRTNYGYTF.

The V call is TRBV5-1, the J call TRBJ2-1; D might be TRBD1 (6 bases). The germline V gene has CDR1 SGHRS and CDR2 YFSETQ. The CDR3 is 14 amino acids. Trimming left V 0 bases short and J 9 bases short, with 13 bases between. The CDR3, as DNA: TGCGCCAGCAGCTTGGGGGGGCCAGAGAGTGAGCAGTTCTTC. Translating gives CASSLGGPESEQFF.